One T cell receptor (beta chain) is described in this entry. The antigen is undetermined. The data belong to a study of T cell responses to AZD1222 COVID-19 vaccine. General study results and limits: Donors, mostly white British, included more females; clonal diversity was possibly underestimated.

The V gene's germline CDR1 is SGHAT and CDR2 FQNNGV. V was shortened by 5 bases and J by 8 bases, with 24 bases between the two germline ends. The CDR3 runs 17 residues. Sequenced by immunoSEQ multiplex PCR; TCRdb stores in-frame clones only, minus some. The table lists 150,000 to 200,000 clones, roughly 88% of them singletons. The origin of this receptor is an adult who received the AZD1222 COVID-19 vaccine. The genes are TRBV11-2 and TRBJ1-4, with a tentative D call TRBD1 (5 bases). The material was peripheral blood, obtained 28 days after the second AZD1222 dose. The CDR3 loop is CASSPRVGDTGTEKLFF. As DNA, the CDR3 is TGTGCCAGCAGCCCCAGGGTTGGTGACACGGGTACGGAAAAACTGTTTTTT.